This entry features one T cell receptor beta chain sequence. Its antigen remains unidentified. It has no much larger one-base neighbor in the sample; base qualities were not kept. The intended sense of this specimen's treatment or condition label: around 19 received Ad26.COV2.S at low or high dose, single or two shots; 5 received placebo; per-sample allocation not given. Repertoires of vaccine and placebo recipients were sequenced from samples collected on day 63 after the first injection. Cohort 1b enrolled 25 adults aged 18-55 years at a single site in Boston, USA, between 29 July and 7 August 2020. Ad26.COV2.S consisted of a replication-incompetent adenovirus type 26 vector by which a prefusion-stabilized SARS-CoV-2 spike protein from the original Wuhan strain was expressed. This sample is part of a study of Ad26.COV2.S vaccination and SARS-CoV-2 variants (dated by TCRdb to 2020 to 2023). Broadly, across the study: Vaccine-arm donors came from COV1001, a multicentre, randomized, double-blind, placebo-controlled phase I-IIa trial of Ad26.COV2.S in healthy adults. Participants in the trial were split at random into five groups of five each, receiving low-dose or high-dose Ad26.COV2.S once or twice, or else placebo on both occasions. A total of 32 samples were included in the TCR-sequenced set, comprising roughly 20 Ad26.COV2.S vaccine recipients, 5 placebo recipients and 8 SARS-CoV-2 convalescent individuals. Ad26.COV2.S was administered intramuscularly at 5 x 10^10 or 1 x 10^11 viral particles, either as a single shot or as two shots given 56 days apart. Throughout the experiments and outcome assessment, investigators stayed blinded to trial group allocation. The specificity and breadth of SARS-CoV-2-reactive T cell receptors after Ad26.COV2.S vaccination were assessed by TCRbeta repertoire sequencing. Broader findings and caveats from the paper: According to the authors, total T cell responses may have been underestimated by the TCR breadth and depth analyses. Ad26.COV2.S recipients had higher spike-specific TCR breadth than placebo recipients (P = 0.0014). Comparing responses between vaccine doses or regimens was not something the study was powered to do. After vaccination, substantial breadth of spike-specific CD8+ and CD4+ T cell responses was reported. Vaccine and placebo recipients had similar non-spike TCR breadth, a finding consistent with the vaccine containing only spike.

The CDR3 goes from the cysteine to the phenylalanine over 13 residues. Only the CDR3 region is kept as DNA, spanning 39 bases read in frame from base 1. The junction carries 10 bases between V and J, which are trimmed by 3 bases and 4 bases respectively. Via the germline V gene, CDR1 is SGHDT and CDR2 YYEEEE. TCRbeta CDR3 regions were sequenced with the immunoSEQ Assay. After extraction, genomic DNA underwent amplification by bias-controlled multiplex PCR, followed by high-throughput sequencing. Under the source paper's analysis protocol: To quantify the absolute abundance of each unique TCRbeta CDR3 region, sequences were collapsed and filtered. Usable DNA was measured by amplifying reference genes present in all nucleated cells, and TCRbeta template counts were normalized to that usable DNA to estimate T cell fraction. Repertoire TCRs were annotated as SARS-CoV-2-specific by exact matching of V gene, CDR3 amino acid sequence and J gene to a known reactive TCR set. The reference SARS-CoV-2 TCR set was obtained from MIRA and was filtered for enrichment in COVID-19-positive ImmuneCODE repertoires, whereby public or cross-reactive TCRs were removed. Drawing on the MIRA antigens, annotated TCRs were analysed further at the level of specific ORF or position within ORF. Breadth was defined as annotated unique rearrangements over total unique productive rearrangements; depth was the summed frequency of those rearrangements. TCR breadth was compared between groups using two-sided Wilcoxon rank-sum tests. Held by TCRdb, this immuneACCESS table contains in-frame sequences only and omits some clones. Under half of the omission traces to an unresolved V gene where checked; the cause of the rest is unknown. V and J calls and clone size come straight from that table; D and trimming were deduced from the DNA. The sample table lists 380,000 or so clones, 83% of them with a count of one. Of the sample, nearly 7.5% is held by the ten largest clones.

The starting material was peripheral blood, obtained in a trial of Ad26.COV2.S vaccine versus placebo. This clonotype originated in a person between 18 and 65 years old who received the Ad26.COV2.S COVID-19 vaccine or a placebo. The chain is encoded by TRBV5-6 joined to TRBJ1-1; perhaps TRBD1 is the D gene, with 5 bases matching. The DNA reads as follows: TGTGCCAGCAGCTGGACTGGGGGCACTGAAGCTTTCTTT. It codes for CASSWTGGTEAFF.